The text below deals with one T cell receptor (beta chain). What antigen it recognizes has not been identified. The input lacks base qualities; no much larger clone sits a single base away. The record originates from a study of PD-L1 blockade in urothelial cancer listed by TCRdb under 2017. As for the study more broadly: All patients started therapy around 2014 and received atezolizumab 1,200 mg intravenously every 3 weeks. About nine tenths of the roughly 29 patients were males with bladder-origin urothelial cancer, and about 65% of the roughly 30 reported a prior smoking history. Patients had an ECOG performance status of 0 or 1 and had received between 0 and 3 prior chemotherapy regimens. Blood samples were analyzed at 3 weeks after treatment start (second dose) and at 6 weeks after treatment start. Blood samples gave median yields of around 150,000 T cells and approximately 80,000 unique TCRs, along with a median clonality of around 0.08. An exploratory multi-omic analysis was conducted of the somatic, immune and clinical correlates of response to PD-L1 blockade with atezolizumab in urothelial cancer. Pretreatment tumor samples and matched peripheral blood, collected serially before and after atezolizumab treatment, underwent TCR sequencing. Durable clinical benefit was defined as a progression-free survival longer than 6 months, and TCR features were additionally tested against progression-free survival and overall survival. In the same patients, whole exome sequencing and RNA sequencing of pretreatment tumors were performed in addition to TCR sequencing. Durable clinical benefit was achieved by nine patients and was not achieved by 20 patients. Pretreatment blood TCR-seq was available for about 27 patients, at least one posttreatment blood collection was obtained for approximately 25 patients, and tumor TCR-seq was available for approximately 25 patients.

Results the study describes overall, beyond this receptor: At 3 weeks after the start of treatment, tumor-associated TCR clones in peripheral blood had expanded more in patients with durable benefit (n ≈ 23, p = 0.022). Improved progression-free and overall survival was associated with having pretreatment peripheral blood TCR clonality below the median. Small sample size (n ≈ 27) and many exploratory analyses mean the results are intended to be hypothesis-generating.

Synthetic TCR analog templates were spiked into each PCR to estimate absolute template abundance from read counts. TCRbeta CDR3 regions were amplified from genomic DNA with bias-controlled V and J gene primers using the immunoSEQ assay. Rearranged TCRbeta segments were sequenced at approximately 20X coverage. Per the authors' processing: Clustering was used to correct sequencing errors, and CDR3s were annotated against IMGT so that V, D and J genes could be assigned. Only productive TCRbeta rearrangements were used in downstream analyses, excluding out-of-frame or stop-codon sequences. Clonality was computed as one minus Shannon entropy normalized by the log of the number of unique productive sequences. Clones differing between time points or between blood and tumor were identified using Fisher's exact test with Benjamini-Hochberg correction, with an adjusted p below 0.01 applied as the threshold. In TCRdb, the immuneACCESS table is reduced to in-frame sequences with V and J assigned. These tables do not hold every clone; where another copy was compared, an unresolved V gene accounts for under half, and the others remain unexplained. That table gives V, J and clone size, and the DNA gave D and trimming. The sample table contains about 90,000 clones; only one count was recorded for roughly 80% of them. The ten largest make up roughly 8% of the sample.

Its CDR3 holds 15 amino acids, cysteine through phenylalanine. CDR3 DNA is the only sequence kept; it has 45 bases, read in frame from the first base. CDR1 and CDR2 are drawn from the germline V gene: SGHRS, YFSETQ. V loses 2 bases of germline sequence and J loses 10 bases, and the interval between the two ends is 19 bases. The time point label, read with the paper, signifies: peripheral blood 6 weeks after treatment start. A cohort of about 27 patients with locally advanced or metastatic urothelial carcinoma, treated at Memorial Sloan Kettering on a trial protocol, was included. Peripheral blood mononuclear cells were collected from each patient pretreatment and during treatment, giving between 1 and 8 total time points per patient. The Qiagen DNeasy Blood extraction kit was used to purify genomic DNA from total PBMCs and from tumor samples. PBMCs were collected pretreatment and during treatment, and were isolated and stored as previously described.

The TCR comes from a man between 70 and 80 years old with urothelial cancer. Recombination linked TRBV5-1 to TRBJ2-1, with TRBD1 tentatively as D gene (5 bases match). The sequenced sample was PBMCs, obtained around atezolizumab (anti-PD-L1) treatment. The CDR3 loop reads CASSLRQPRRVEQFF. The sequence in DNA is TGCGCCAGCAGCTTAAGACAGCCCCGGAGAGTGGAGCAGTTCTTC.